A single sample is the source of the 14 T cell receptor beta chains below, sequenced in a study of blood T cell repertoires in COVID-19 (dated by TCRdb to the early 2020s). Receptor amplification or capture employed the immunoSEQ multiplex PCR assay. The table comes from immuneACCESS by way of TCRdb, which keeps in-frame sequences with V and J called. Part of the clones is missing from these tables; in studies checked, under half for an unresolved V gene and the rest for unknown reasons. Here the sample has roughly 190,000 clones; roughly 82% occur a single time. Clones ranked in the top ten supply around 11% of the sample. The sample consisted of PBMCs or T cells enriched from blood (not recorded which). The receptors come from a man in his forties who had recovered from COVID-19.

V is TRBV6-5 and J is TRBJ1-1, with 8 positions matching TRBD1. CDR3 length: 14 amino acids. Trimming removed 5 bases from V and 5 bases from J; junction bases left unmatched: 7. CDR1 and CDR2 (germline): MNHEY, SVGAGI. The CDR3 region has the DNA TGTGCCAGCAGTCGAGGACAGGGAGGGACTGAAGCTTTCTTT. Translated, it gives CASSRGQGGTEAFF.

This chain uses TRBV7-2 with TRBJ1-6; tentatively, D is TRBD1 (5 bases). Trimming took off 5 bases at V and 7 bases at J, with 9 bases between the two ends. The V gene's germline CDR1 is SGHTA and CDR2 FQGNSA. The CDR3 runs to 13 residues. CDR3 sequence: CASSPGSNSPLHF. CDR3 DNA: TGTGCCAGCAGCCCAGGGTCAAATTCACCCCTCCACTTT.

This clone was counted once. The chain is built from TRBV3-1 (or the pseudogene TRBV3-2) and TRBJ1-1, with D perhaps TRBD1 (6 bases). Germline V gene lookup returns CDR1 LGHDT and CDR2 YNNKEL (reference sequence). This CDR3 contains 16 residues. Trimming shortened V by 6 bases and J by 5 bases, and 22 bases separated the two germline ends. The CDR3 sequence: CASSNTHSGGQTEAFF. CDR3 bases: TGTGCCAGCAGTAATACTCACAGTGGTGGACAGACTGAAGCTTTCTTT.

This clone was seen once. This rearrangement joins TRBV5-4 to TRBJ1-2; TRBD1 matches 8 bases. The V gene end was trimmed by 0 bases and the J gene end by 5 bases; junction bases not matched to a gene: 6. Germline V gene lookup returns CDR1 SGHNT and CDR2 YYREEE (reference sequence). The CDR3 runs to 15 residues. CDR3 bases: TGTGCCAGCAGCTTGGACCTACAGGGGGAATATGGCTACACCTTC. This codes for CASSLDLQGEYGYTF.

The CDR3 is CASTLYEQYV. DNA of the CDR3: TGTGCCAGCACCCTTTACGAGCAGTACGTC. This chain links TRBV7-2 with TRBJ2-7; D gene uncertain. There are 10 residues in the CDR3. V was clipped by 7 bases and J by 4 bases, with 5 bases between them. From germline, CDR1 is SGHTA and CDR2 FQGNSA.

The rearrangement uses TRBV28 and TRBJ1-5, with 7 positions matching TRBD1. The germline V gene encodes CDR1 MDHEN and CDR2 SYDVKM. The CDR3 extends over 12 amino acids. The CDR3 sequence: CVTRTGNQPQHF. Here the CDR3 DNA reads TGTGTCACCCGGACAGGTAATCAGCCCCAGCATTTT.

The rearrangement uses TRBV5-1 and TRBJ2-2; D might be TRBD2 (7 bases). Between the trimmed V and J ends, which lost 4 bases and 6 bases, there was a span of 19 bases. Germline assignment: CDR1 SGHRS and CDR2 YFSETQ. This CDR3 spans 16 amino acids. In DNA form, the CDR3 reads TGCGCCAGCAGCATACAAGGGGGGGTTCAAGCCGGGGAGCTGTTTTTT. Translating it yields CASSIQGGVQAGELFF.

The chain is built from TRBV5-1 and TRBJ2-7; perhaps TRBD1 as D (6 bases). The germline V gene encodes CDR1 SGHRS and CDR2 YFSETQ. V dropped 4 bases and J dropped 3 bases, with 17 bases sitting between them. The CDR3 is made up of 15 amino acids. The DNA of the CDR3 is TGCGCCAGCAGCCCCCTTGGGGGCGGTGACTACGAGCAGTACTTC. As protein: CASSPLGGGDYEQYF.

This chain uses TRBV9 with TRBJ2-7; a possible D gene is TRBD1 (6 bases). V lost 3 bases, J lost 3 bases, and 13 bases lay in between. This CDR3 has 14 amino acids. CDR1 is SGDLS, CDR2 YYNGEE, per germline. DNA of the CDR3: TGTGCCAGCAGCGCAAAGGACAGAATCTACGAGCAGTACTTC. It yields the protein CASSAKDRIYEQYF.

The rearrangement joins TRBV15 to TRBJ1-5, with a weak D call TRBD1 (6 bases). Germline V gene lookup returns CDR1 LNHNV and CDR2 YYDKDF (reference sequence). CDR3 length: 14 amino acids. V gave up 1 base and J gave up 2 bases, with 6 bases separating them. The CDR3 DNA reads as TGTGCCACCAGCAGAGGACAGGGCAATCAGCCCCAGCATTTT. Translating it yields CATSRGQGNQPQHF.

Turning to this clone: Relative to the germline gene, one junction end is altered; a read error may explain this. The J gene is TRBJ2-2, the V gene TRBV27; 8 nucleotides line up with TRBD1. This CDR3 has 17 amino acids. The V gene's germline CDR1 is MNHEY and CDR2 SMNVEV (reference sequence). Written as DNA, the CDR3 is TGTGCCAGCAGTCTATCGTGGCAGGGGGCAGGTACCGGGGAGCTGTTTTTT. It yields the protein CASSLSWQGAGTGELFF.

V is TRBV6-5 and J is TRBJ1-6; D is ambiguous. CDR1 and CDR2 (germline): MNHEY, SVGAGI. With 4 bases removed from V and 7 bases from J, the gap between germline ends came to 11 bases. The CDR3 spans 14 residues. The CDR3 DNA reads TGTGCCAGCAGTTGGGAGGAGCGCAATTCACCCCTCCACTTT. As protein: CASSWEERNSPLHF.

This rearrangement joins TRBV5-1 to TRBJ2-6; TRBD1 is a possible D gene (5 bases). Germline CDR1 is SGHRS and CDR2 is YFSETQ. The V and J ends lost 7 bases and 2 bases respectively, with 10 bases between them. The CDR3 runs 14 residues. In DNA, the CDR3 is TGCGCCAGCCTCAGGGATACTGGGGCCAACGTCCTGACTTTC. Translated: CASLRDTGANVLTF.

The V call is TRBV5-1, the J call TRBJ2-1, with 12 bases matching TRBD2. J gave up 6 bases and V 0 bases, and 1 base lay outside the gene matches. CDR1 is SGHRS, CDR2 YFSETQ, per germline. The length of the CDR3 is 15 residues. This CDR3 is CASSLGLAGANEQFF. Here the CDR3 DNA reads TGCGCCAGCAGCTTGGGACTAGCGGGAGCCAATGAGCAGTTCTTC.